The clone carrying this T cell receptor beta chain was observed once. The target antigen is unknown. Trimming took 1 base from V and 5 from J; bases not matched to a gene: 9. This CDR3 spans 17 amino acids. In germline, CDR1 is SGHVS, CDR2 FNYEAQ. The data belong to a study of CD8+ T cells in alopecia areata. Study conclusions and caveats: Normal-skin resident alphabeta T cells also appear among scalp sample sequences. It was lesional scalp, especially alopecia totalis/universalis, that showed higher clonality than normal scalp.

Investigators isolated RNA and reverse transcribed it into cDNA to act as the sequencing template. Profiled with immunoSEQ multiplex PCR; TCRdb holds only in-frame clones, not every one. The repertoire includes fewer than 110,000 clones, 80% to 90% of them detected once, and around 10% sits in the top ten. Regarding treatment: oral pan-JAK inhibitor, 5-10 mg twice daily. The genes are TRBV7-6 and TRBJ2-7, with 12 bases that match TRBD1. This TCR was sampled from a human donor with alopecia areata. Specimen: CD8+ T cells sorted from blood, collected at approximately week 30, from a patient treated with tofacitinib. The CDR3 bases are TGTGCCAGCAGCTTAGGGACTCCCGGGACAGGGGGCGACGAGCAGTACTTC. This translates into CASSLGTPGTGGDEQYF.